The 30 T cell receptor beta chains presented below share a single source sample, sequenced in a study of blood T cell repertoires in COVID-19. Generated by immunoSEQ multiplex PCR, the TCRdb table keeps only in-frame clones and is missing some. The sample carries about 95,000 clones, under 85% recorded once. Sequencing used peripheral blood. All receptors come from a human donor in a cohort sampled during active COVID-19.

The chain joins TRBV6-5 to TRBJ1-1; D gene unclear. This CDR3 is 14 amino acids long. The V gene's germline CDR1 is MNHEY and CDR2 SVGAGI. V lost 0 bases, J lost 4 bases, and 9 bases lay in between. CDR3 residues: CASSYSRSGTEAFF. In DNA form, the CDR3 reads TGTGCCAGCAGTTACTCCCGGAGCGGCACTGAAGCTTTCTTT.

J is TRBJ2-7 and V is TRBV5-1; 11 bases agree with TRBD1. The CDR3 is 15 amino acids. Germline values: CDR1 SGHRS, CDR2 YFSETQ. V was clipped by 4 bases and J by 2 bases; unmatched bases: 5. The CDR3 sequence: CASSQGTGGPYEQYF. The CDR3 bases are TGCGCCAGCAGCCAGGGGACAGGGGGTCCCTACGAGCAGTACTTC. The whole variable domain, remainder taken from reference TRBV5-1 and TRBJ2-7, is KAGVTQTPRYLIKTRGQQVTLSCSPISGHRSVSWYQQTPGQGLQFLFEYFSETQRNKGNFPGRFSGRQFSNSRSEMNVSTLELGDSALYLCASSQGTGGPYEQYFGPGTRLTVT.

The chain recombines TRBV12-3 or TRBV12-4 with TRBJ2-3, with D unclear. V was shortened by 3 bases and J by 6 bases, with 4 bases between the two germline ends. This CDR3 has 11 amino acids. The CDR3 DNA reads TGTGCCAGCAGTTTTATGGATACGCAGTATTTT. It codes for CASSFMDTQYF.

The V call is TRBV15, the J call TRBJ2-2; D is possibly TRBD2 (5 bases). The CDR3 covers 16 residues. The V gene lost 5 bases and the J gene lost 0 bases, with 13 bases spanning the gap. Germline-derived CDR1 and CDR2 are LNHNV and YYDKDF (reference sequence). DNA of the CDR3: TGTGCCACCAGCCCGGGAAGCCTCGCGAACACCGGGGAGCTGTTTTTT. It specifies CATSPGSLANTGELFF.

This chain joins TRBV7-2 and TRBJ1-4; D is unresolved. CDR1 and CDR2 from the germline V gene are SGHTA and FQGNSA. V was clipped by 5 bases and J by 0 bases, with 13 bases between them. The CDR3 has 16 residues. This CDR3 is CASSARSRATNEKLFF. In DNA form, the CDR3 reads TGTGCCAGCAGCGCAAGGTCCCGGGCAACTAATGAAAAACTGTTTTTT.

The chain combines TRBV18 with TRBJ1-6; D might be TRBD1 (6 bases). V lost 2 bases and J 8 bases, leaving 13 bases between the germline ends. Germline loops: CDR1 KGHSH, CDR2 LQKENI. The CDR3 sequence is 15 residues long. CDR3 amino acids: CASSPLRGADSPLHF. CDR3 in DNA: TGTGCCAGCTCACCATTGCGGGGGGCAGATTCACCCCTCCACTTT.

The chain joins TRBV9 to TRBJ2-5; maybe TRBD2 (5 bases). This CDR3 is built from 12 residues. Between the trimmed V and J ends, which lost 3 bases and 5 bases, there was a span of 8 bases. CDR1 and CDR2 (germline): SGDLS, YYNGEE. The chain's CDR3 is CASSAREETQYF. The CDR3 coding sequence is TGTGCCAGCAGCGCGAGGGAGGAGACCCAGTACTTC.

This clone turned up a few times. The chain combines TRBV7-9 with TRBJ2-1; TRBD2 matches at 8 bases. This CDR3 has 15 residues. V dropped 3 bases and J dropped 0; count of bases not matched to a gene: 1. Germline V gene sequence: CDR1 SEHNR, CDR2 FQNEAQ (reference sequence). The CDR3, as DNA: TGTGCCAGCAGCTTTCGGGGGGGCTCCTACAATGAGCAGTTCTTC. Amino acids: CASSFRGGSYNEQFF.

This sequence joins TRBV3-1 (or the pseudogene TRBV3-2) and TRBJ2-1, with D unresolved. This CDR3 contains 16 residues. Germline CDR1 reads LGHDT; CDR2 reads YNNKEL (reference sequence). V was pared by 0 bases and J by 6 bases, with 15 bases between. This CDR3 reads CASSQERVKSRNEQFF. The CDR3 DNA sequence: TGTGCCAGCAGCCAAGAGAGAGTGAAATCTCGCAATGAGCAGTTCTTC.

This chain links TRBV5-5 with TRBJ2-7, with a weak D call TRBD2 (5 bases). Germline CDR1 is SGHKS and CDR2 is YYEKEE (reference sequence). The CDR3 runs to 13 residues. V shed 0 bases and J shed 1 base, with 5 bases lying between them. The CDR3 spells CASSLAGSYEQYF. Here the CDR3 DNA reads TGTGCCAGCAGCTTGGCGGGATCCTACGAGCAGTACTTC.

This clone came up once. This chain uses TRBV11-3 with TRBJ1-1; D remains unclear. The CDR3 consists of 15 residues. Germline values: CDR1 SGHNT, CDR2 YENEEA. Trimming stripped 0 bases from V and 1 base from J, with 9 bases between. The DNA for the CDR3 is TGTGCCAGCAGCTTAGACCCGGGAAGGAACACTGAAGCTTTCTTT. It encodes CASSLDPGRNTEAFF.

The V call is TRBV6-5, the J call TRBJ1-1; 7 nucleotides agree with TRBD1. CDR1 and CDR2 from the germline V gene are MNHEY and SVGAGI. The V gene end was trimmed by 7 bases and the J gene end by 7 bases; junction bases not matched to a gene: 12. The CDR3 runs 14 residues. CDR3 nucleotides: TGTGCCAGCACTTCAGGGGGTTTTGGTAGTGAAGCTTTCTTT. Translation gives CASTSGGFGSEAFF.

The chain carries TRBV28 and TRBJ2-7, with D unclear. The CDR3 has 13 amino acids. Germline V gives CDR1 MDHEN, CDR2 SYDVKM. Trimming left V 3 bases short and J 3 bases short, with 9 bases between. As DNA, the CDR3 is TGTGCCAGCAGTTTGGCTGTAATCTACGAGCAGTACTTC. This translates into CASSLAVIYEQYF.

V and J are TRBV21-1 and TRBJ1-1. TRBV21-1 represents a pseudogene. The CDR3 contains 14 residues. CDR3 DNA sequence: TGTGCCAGCAGCACCCGTAGAGTGAACACTGAAGCTTTCTTT. This translates into CASSTRRVNTEAFF.

The chain uses TRBV20-1 and TRBJ1-1; possibly TRBD1 for D (6 bases). The CDR3 spans 11 residues. Germline lookup yields CDR1 DFQATT and CDR2 SNEGSKA (reference sequence). Deletions cut 6 bases from V and 6 bases from J, with 11 bases between. The CDR3 here is CSATGYPEAFF. CDR3 in DNA: TGCAGTGCAACAGGGTACCCTGAAGCTTTCTTT.

The CDR3 nucleotides read TGTGCCAGTAGTATAGACCCTGGCACAGATACGCAGTATTTT. Its protein is CASSIDPGTDTQYF. The V call is TRBV19, the J call TRBJ2-3; D is uncertain. The CDR3 totals 14 residues. V was cut by 0 bases and J by 1 base, with 5 bases left in between. Germline lookup yields CDR1 LNHDA and CDR2 SQIVND (reference sequence). The full variable domain, in which reference TRBV19 and TRBJ2-3 provide the parts outside the CDR3, is DGGITQSPKYLFRKEGQNVTLSCEQNLNHDAMYWYRQDPGQGLRLIYYSQIVNDFQKGDIAEGYSVSREKKESFPLTVTSAQKNPTAFYLCASSIDPGTDTQYFGPGTRLTVL.

This rearrangement joins TRBV25-1 to TRBJ1-1; possible D gene TRBD1, 5 bases. The CDR3 loop spans 13 amino acids. In germline, CDR1 is MGHDK, CDR2 SYGVNS. V was clipped by 4 bases and J by 10 bases, with 16 bases between them. CDR3 amino acids: CASSGLQVKGAFF. The CDR3 coding sequence is TGTGCCAGCAGTGGGCTACAGGTCAAGGGAGCTTTCTTT. Full variable domain (outside the CDR3, taken from reference TRBV25-1 and TRBJ1-1): EADIYQTPRYLVIGTGKKITLECSQTMGHDKMYWYQQDPGMELHLIHYSYGVNSTEKGDLSSESTVSRIRTEHFPLTLESARPSHTSQYLCASSGLQVKGAFFGQGTRLTVV.

The chain uses TRBV27 and TRBJ2-1; 9 bases line up with TRBD2. This CDR3 is 16 amino acids long. J lost 1 base, V lost 6 bases, and 7 bases had no gene match. Germline CDR1 MNHEY, CDR2 SMNVEV (reference sequence). Written as DNA, the CDR3 is TGTGCCAGCAGGTCCTTGCGGGAGGGGTCCTACAATGAGCAGTTCTTC. Translated, it gives CASRSLREGSYNEQFF.

The genes are TRBV5-4 and TRBJ1-2; 10 nucleotides align to TRBD1. This CDR3 contains 16 residues. V lost 2 bases and J lost 0; bases outside the gene matches: 4. Per the germline V gene, CDR1 is SGHNT and CDR2 is YYREEE (reference sequence). The chain's CDR3 is CASSLDRGRANYGYTF. The CDR3 nucleotides read TGTGCCAGCAGCTTAGACAGGGGGCGGGCTAACTATGGCTACACCTTC.

The chain joins TRBV11-3 to TRBJ2-2; 8 nucleotides agree with TRBD2. Germline CDR1 reads SGHNT; CDR2 reads YENEEA. This CDR3 spans 17 amino acids. J was trimmed by 5 bases and V by 1 base; bases with no gene match: 9. CDR3: CASSLVPSGSLTGELFF. As DNA, the CDR3 is TGTGCCAGCAGCTTAGTACCCAGCGGGAGCTTGACCGGGGAGCTGTTTTTT.

This clone was seen a single time. CDR3 nucleotides: TGTGCCAGCAGGGGAGGCGCAGAGACCCAGTACTTC. It codes for CASRGGAETQYF. The rearrangement uses TRBV2 and TRBJ2-5, with a tentative D call TRBD2 (6 bases). Trimming removed 6 bases from V and 4 bases from J, with 9 bases in between. CDR3 length: 12 amino acids. Germline V gene data show CDR1 as SNHLY and CDR2 as FYNNEI.

V is TRBV10-3 and J is TRBJ1-6; 9 nucleotides agree with TRBD1. Trimming cost V 4 bases and J 8 bases; bases outside gene matches: 3. Germline V lookup: CDR1 ENHRY, CDR2 SYGVKD. CDR3 length: 14 amino acids. The CDR3 region has the DNA TGTGCCATCAGTGGGGACAGGGTGTATTCACCCCTCCACTTT. It encodes CAISGDRVYSPLHF.

This clone was detected once. The chain has TRBV6-5 and TRBJ1-1; 7 bases map to TRBD1. V was clipped by 6 bases and J by 5 bases; unmatched bases: 9. The CDR3 loop spans 14 amino acids. In germline, CDR1 is MNHEY, CDR2 SVGAGI. The CDR3, as DNA: TGTGCCAGCAGCCTACAGGGGAGAGAGACTGAAGCTTTCTTT. Encoded protein: CASSLQGRETEAFF.

The gene calls are TRBV27 and TRBJ1-1; perhaps TRBD1 as D (6 bases). Germline V gene lookup returns CDR1 MNHEY and CDR2 SMNVEV (reference sequence). CDR3 length equals 14 residues. The V end lost 7 bases, the J end lost 6 bases, and 18 bases lay between the germline ends. The CDR3 DNA sequence: TGTGCCAGCATTTCGGGGGGCGCATCCCCTGAAGCTTTCTTT. Its protein product is CASISGGASPEAFF.

J is TRBJ2-1 and V is TRBV6-1; 7 bases map to TRBD2. Germline loops: CDR1 MNHNS, CDR2 SASEGT. J was trimmed by 8 bases and V by 2 bases; bases with no gene match: 9. The CDR3 covers 15 residues. The CDR3: CASSEPPGTIYEQFF. Written as DNA, the CDR3 is TGTGCCAGCAGTGAACCCCCCGGGACTATTTATGAGCAGTTCTTC.

The rearrangement uses TRBV12-3 or TRBV12-4 and TRBJ1-2, with a tentative D call TRBD1 (6 bases). CDR3 length: 13 amino acids. V dropped 4 bases and J dropped 6 bases, with 12 bases sitting between them. The CDR3 protein is CASSSNRVDGYTF. The CDR3 nucleotides read TGTGCCAGCAGTTCAAACAGGGTTGATGGCTACACCTTC.

The J gene is TRBJ2-2, the V gene TRBV19; 15 bases agree with TRBD2. The CDR3 runs 16 residues. V lost 6 bases and J lost 7; bases outside the gene matches: 6. Germline CDR1 reads LNHDA; CDR2 reads SQIVND (reference sequence). CDR3 protein: CASSRTSGRAHGELFF. CDR3 in DNA: TGTGCCAGTAGCAGGACTAGCGGGAGGGCACACGGGGAGCTGTTTTTT.

The V call is TRBV14, the J call TRBJ2-6; D is perhaps TRBD1 (6 bases). The V end was cut by 6 bases, the J end by 0 bases, with 12 bases between. Germline values: CDR1 SGHDN, CDR2 FVKESK. The length of the CDR3 is 16 residues. The CDR3 coding sequence is TGTGCCAGCAGTCAGGGGTCCTACTCTGGGGCCAACGTCCTGACTTTC. This translates into CASSQGSYSGANVLTF.

This clone appeared a few times. The genes are TRBV2 and TRBJ1-1, with D perhaps TRBD1 (5 bases). The CDR3 extends over 13 amino acids. Looked up from germline, CDR1 is SNHLY and CDR2 is FYNNEI. V lost 4 bases to trimming and J lost 3 bases, with 9 bases between them. CDR3 protein: CASSGGEDTEAFF. As DNA, the CDR3 is TGTGCCAGCAGTGGGGGGGAGGACACTGAAGCTTTCTTT.

The chain's CDR3 is CASSSSGGAMETQYF. DNA for the CDR3: TGTGCCAGCTCCTCTAGCGGGGGGGCCATGGAGACCCAGTACTTC. The chain carries TRBV3-1 (or the pseudogene TRBV3-2) and TRBJ2-5; 12 bases map to TRBD2. The CDR3 contains 15 residues. V trimming: 8 bases; J trimming: 5 bases; junction bases outside the gene matches: 9. Germline V CDR1 and CDR2: LGHDT, YNNKEL (reference sequence).